These 22 T cell receptor beta chains share one sample of origin, sequenced in a study of T-cell reconstitution after alpha-beta-depleted transplantation in children. The TCRbeta library was prepared with unique molecular identifiers. TCRdb recomputed calls from the PCR reads with MiXCR, one row per CDR3 protein. The repertoire holds a few hundred thousand distinct CDR3 sequences, with 15% to 20% as singletons. Here the sequenced sample was PBMCs from the stem cell graft donor, taken from the stem cell graft. The source of these receptors is a human donor who donated a stem cell graft to a child with acute lymphoblastic leukemia.

The chain uses TRBV6-4 and TRBJ2-1; TRBD2 is a possible D gene (6 bases). This CDR3 contains 15 residues. Trimming left V 3 bases short and J 4 bases short, with 13 bases between. Germline CDR1 is MRHNA and CDR2 is SNTAGT. The CDR3 spells CASSEGLTTYNEQFF. The CDR3 region has the DNA TGTGCCAGCAGTGAGGGACTCACCACATACAATGAGCAGTTCTTC.

The table lists this clonotype with many counts. The V gene is TRBV5-1, the J gene TRBJ1-1; 7 bases align to TRBD1. Germline lookup yields CDR1 SGHRS and CDR2 YFSETQ. Trimming took 0 bases from V and 3 from J; bases not matched to a gene: 2. This CDR3 region has 14 residues. The CDR3 here is CASSLGQGYTEAFF. The CDR3 bases are TGCGCCAGCAGCTTGGGACAGGGATACACTGAAGCTTTCTTT.

This clonotype was seen many times. The V call is TRBV27, the J call TRBJ1-1; 7 nucleotides align to TRBD1. V shed 10 bases, J shed 3 bases, and the junction held 8 bases outside the gene matches. CDR1 and CDR2 (germline): MNHEY, SMNVEV (reference sequence). This CDR3 contains 13 residues. For the CDR3, the DNA is TGTGCCACCAGACAAGGGGGCCACACTGAAGCTTTCTTT. Amino acid sequence: CATRQGGHTEAFF.

This sequence joins TRBV4-1 and TRBJ2-1; TRBD1 agrees at 7 bases. With V trimmed by 1 base and J by 4 bases, 7 bases remained unmatched. There are 16 residues in the CDR3. CDR1 is MGHRA, CDR2 YSYEKL, per germline. The CDR3: CASSQGGTDPYNEQFF. In DNA, the CDR3 is TGCGCCAGCAGCCAAGGGGGGACAGACCCTTACAATGAGCAGTTCTTC.

The chain links TRBV20-1 to TRBJ2-7, with 7 nucleotides matching TRBD1. Germline-derived CDR1 and CDR2 are DFQATT and SNEGSKA (reference sequence). The CDR3 spans 12 residues. Trimming cost V 3 bases and J 3 bases; bases outside gene matches: 2. The CDR3 nucleotides read TGCAGTGCTAGCGGGGACAGCTACGAGCAGTACTTC. Translation: CSASGDSYEQYF.

The CDR3 sequence is CASSPFSGSSSYEQYF. CDR3 DNA: TGTGCCAGCAGTCCATTTAGCGGGTCCAGCTCCTACGAGCAGTACTTC. The chain joins TRBV7-6 to TRBJ2-7; 7 bases fit TRBD2. Germline trimming cut 6 bases from V and 0 bases from J; bases unmatched to any gene: 11. The V gene's germline CDR1 is SGHVS and CDR2 FNYEAQ. CDR3 length: 16 amino acids.

This clonotype was detected a few times. The chain uses TRBV5-1 and TRBJ2-4; tentatively, D is TRBD1 (8 bases). V lost 4 bases to trimming and J lost 15 bases, with 20 bases between them. The CDR3 contains 13 residues. Germline CDR1 reads SGHRS; CDR2 reads YFSETQ. Written as DNA, the CDR3 is TGCGCCAGCAGCCCCCCACAGGGGGGGGGTCGGTACTTC. This encodes CASSPPQGGGRYF.

This clonotype was counted a few times. The CDR3 sequence is CSAWGGHTDTQYF. The DNA for the CDR3 is TGCAGCGCCTGGGGCGGCCACACAGATACGCAGTATTTT. This chain uses TRBV20-1 with TRBJ2-3; possibly TRBD1 for D (5 bases). The germline V gene encodes CDR1 DFQATT and CDR2 SNEGSKA (reference sequence). The CDR3 covers 13 residues.

The rearrangement links TRBV5-1 to TRBJ1-1, with TRBD1 as a possible D gene (5 bases). Deletions cut 3 bases from V and 5 bases from J, with 14 bases between. CDR1 SGHRS and CDR2 YFSETQ come from the germline V gene. The CDR3 covers 14 residues. This chain's CDR3 is CASSYGTLRTEAFF. For the CDR3, the DNA is TGCGCCAGCAGCTACGGGACCTTGAGGACTGAAGCTTTCTTT. The complete variable domain, with remaining parts taken from reference TRBV5-1 and TRBJ1-1, reads KAGVTQTPRYLIKTRGQQVTLSCSPISGHRSVSWYQQTPGQGLQFLFEYFSETQRNKGNFPGRFSGRQFSNSRSEMNVSTLELGDSALYLCASSYGTLRTEAFFGQGTRLTVV.

This clonotype turned up a few times. This chain connects TRBV7-9 to TRBJ1-6, with 8 bases aligning to TRBD1. V was clipped by 3 bases and J by 7 bases; unmatched bases: 5. The CDR3 spans 15 residues. Germline V CDR1 and CDR2: SEHNR, FQNEAQ (reference sequence). For the CDR3, the DNA is TGTGCCAGCAGCTTGACGGGACAGGTGAATTCACCCCTCCACTTT. It codes for CASSLTGQVNSPLHF.

J is TRBJ2-7 and V is TRBV28; 8 nucleotides line up with TRBD1. Per the germline V gene, CDR1 is MDHEN and CDR2 is SYDVKM. The ends lost 6 bases at V and 3 bases at J; junction bases unmatched: 10. CDR3 length: 15 residues. CDR3 amino acids: CASRYAGGSHYEQYF. CDR3 in DNA: TGTGCCAGCAGGTACGCAGGGGGCTCGCACTACGAGCAGTACTTC.

The chain recombines TRBV12-3 or TRBV12-4 with TRBJ1-2, with a tentative D call TRBD1 (5 bases). V was pared by 7 bases and J by 4 bases, with 10 bases between. This CDR3 region has 12 residues. The CDR3 nucleotides read TGTGCCAGCAAATCCAGGGTCTATGGCTACACCTTC. This encodes CASKSRVYGYTF.

This clonotype has at least ten counts. V and J are TRBV5-1 and TRBJ2-1; 9 bases are shared with TRBD2. Per the germline V gene, CDR1 is SGHRS and CDR2 is YFSETQ. Trimming cost V 7 bases and J 4 bases; bases outside gene matches: 6. The length of the CDR3 is 14 residues. In DNA, the CDR3 is TGCGCCAGCTCTCCGGGACTAGCTTACAATGAGCAGTTCTTC. Amino acids: CASSPGLAYNEQFF.

This clonotype occurred a few times. The rearrangement joins TRBV5-1 to TRBJ2-2; D could derive from TRBD1 or TRBD2 (7 bases each). Trimming left V 4 bases short and J 3 bases short, with 13 bases between. The germline V gene has CDR1 SGHRS and CDR2 YFSETQ. The CDR3 runs to 15 residues. The CDR3 protein is CASSGRDSYTGELFF. CDR3 DNA: TGCGCCAGCAGCGGGAGGGACAGTTACACCGGGGAGCTGTTTTTT.

The rearrangement uses TRBV19 and TRBJ1-5, with D unresolved. The CDR3 extends over 15 amino acids. Germline V gene data show CDR1 as LNHDA and CDR2 as SQIVND (reference sequence). Trimming removed 7 bases from V and 0 bases from J, with 13 bases in between. The CDR3 region has the DNA TGTGCCAGTAATGATAGGGAGTATAGCAATCAGCCCCAGCATTTT. It encodes CASNDREYSNQPQHF.

This clonotype was counted only a few times. The V call is TRBV6-5, the J call TRBJ1-1, with D unresolved. The CDR3 is 15 residues long. Germline values: CDR1 MNHEY, CDR2 SVGAGI. V dropped 2 bases and J dropped 0 bases, with 10 bases sitting between them. This chain's CDR3 is CASSYQAMVNTEAFF. DNA of the CDR3: TGTGCCAGCAGTTACCAGGCCATGGTGAACACTGAAGCTTTCTTT.

This clonotype has only a few counts. This chain connects TRBV5-1 to TRBJ1-1, with 10 positions matching TRBD1. CDR1 is SGHRS, CDR2 YFSETQ, per germline. This CDR3 contains 15 residues. The trim removed 0 bases at V and 10 bases at J, leaving 9 bases unmatched. This CDR3 reads CASSLESGGQGRAFF. The CDR3 region has the DNA TGCGCCAGCAGCTTGGAAAGTGGGGGACAGGGGAGAGCTTTCTTT. The whole variable domain, filled in from reference TRBV5-1 and TRBJ1-1, reads KAGVTQTPRYLIKTRGQQVTLSCSPISGHRSVSWYQQTPGQGLQFLFEYFSETQRNKGNFPGRFSGRQFSNSRSEMNVSTLELGDSALYLCASSLESGGQGRAFFGQGTRLTVV.

This clonotype appeared many times. This sequence joins TRBV9 and TRBJ2-1, with 10 bases aligning to TRBD1. V was pared by 4 bases and J by 8 bases, with 9 bases of the junction left unmatched. Germline loops: CDR1 SGDLS, CDR2 YYNGEE. The CDR3 loop spans 15 amino acids. The DNA for the CDR3 is TGTGCCAGCAGCAACCGGGACAGGGGACCGGATGAGCAGTTCTTC. It translates to CASSNRDRGPDEQFF.

In its sample, this clonotype was seen a few times. The chain carries TRBV2 and TRBJ2-1, with 12 bases aligning to TRBD2. This CDR3 has 16 residues. Germline CDR1 SNHLY, CDR2 FYNNEI. J gave up 4 bases and V 6 bases, and 7 bases lay outside the gene matches. In DNA, the CDR3 is TGTGCCAGCAGCCCCGGGACTAGCGGGCTTTACAATGAGCAGTTCTTC. Its protein is CASSPGTSGLYNEQFF.

This clonotype was picked up a small number of times. The V gene is TRBV27, the J gene TRBJ1-1, with a possible D match to TRBD1 (5 bases). There are 14 residues in the CDR3. Germline V lookup: CDR1 MNHEY, CDR2 SMNVEV (reference sequence). V was clipped by 4 bases and J by 1 base, with 10 bases between them. CDR3 nucleotide sequence: TGTGCCAGCAGTTCGGGACTGGGGAACACTGAAGCTTTCTTT. This sequence encodes CASSSGLGNTEAFF.

This clonotype was found a few times. The rearrangement joins TRBV27 to TRBJ2-7; D is possibly TRBD1 (5 bases). This CDR3 contains 14 residues. Germline V gives CDR1 MNHEY, CDR2 SMNVEV (reference sequence). The V and J ends lost 3 bases and 5 bases respectively, with 14 bases between them. CDR3 amino acids: CASSLQGILHEQYF. In nucleotides, the CDR3 is TGTGCCAGCAGTTTGCAGGGTATACTCCACGAGCAGTACTTC.

This clonotype was observed a handful of times. The rearrangement links TRBV20-1 to TRBJ1-5, with 8 bases aligning to TRBD1. CDR3 length: 15 amino acids. Germline CDR1 is DFQATT and CDR2 is SNEGSKA (reference sequence). With 0 bases clipped from V and 9 bases from J, the junction kept 10 bases outside the gene matches. This CDR3 reads CSARDRVTGVRPQHF. Here the CDR3 DNA reads TGCAGTGCTAGAGATAGAGTGACAGGGGTAAGGCCCCAGCATTTT.